A single sample is the source of the 27 T cell receptor beta chains below, sequenced in a study of control samples from healthy donors and cancer patients. Some clones are missing from TCRdb's copy, which holds only in-frame ones; the method was immunoSEQ multiplex PCR. The sample gives under 15,000 clones, roughly 94% of which show up once; about a quarter is in the top ten. Sequenced: PBMCs. These receptors all come from a man between 65 and 85 years old with head and neck cancer.

The V gene is TRBV18, the J gene TRBJ1-1; a possible D gene is TRBD1 (6 bases). The CDR3 loop spans 14 amino acids. CDR1 is KGHSH, CDR2 LQKENI, per germline. The V end was cut by 6 bases, the J end by 1 base, with 12 bases between. The chain's CDR3 is CASSRTDQNTEAFF. The CDR3 bases are TGTGCCAGCTCGCGGACAGACCAGAACACTGAAGCTTTCTTT. The whole variable domain, filled in from reference TRBV18 and TRBJ1-1, reads NAGVMQNPRHLVRRRGQEARLRCSPMKGHSHVYWYRQLPEEGLKFMVYLQKENIIDESGMPKERFSAEFPKEGPSILRIQQVVRGDSAAYFCASSRTDQNTEAFFGQGTRLTVV.

DNA for the CDR3: TGTGCCAGCAGCACCGCTGGCAGGTTTTATGGCTACACCTTC. It encodes CASSTAGRFYGYTF. The genes are TRBV5-6 and TRBJ1-2; D unresolved. Per germline, CDR1 SGHDT and CDR2 YYEEEE. The CDR3 loop spans 14 amino acids. Trimming took off 4 bases at V and 5 bases at J, with 15 bases between the two ends. The full variable domain, in which reference TRBV5-6 and TRBJ1-2 provide the parts outside the CDR3, is DAGVTQSPTHLIKTRGQQVTLRCSPKSGHDTVSWYQQALGQGPQFIFQYYEEEERQRGNFPDRFSGHQFPNYSSELNVNALLLGDSALYLCASSTAGRFYGYTFGSGTRLTVV.

V usage is TRBV2 and J usage is TRBJ1-5, with D possibly matching TRBD1 (6 bases). The CDR3 is 14 amino acids. The germline V gene encodes CDR1 SNHLY and CDR2 FYNNEI. Trimming removed 3 bases at V and 4 bases at J, with 10 bases between. CDR3 nucleotide sequence: TGTGCCAGCAGTGATTTCGGACAGAATCAGCCCCAGCATTTT. It encodes CASSDFGQNQPQHF.

The chain links TRBV18 to TRBJ1-2; TRBD1 matches at 10 bases. The CDR3 totals 15 residues. V lost 5 bases to trimming and J lost 4 bases; unmatched junction nucleotides: 7. The germline V gene encodes CDR1 KGHSH and CDR2 LQKENI. In nucleotides, the CDR3 is TGTGCCAGCTCATTTGACAGGGGGCGCCTCTATGGCTACACCTTC. Protein: CASSFDRGRLYGYTF.

J is TRBJ1-4 and V is TRBV5-5, with D possibly being TRBD1 (6 bases). The CDR3 runs to 15 residues. V lost 4 bases to trimming and J lost 11 bases, with 21 bases between them. CDR1 is SGHKS, CDR2 YYEKEE, per germline (reference sequence). CDR3 in amino acids: CASSLAGTGGRKLFF. The CDR3 coding sequence is TGTGCCAGCAGCCTGGCCGGGACCGGGGGCCGGAAACTGTTTTTT.

This clone was seen a handful of times. V is TRBV11-1 and J is TRBJ2-1; TRBD1 matches at 9 bases. V dropped 7 bases and J dropped 4; count of bases not matched to a gene: 8. The CDR3 length is 15 residues. Germline V gene data show CDR1 as SGHAT and CDR2 as FQDESV (reference sequence). The CDR3 sequence is CASTLSGTGYNEQFF. CDR3 nucleotide sequence: TGTGCCAGCACCCTTTCCGGGACAGGGTACAATGAGCAGTTCTTC. The whole variable domain, remainder taken from reference TRBV11-1 and TRBJ2-1, is EAEVAQSPRYKITEKSQAVAFWCDPISGHATLYWYRQILGQGPELLVQFQDESVVDDSQLPKDRFSAERLKGVDSTLKIQPAELGDSAMYLCASTLSGTGYNEQFFGPGTRLTVL.

The V call is TRBV5-1, the J call TRBJ2-1; 8 bases are a match to TRBD1. This CDR3 is 14 amino acids long. Germline V CDR1 and CDR2: SGHRS, YFSETQ. Trimming removed 7 bases from V and 4 bases from J; junction bases left unmatched: 7. The CDR3 spells CASSGGGLYNEQFF. CDR3 in DNA: TGCGCCAGCTCAGGGGGCGGCTTATACAATGAGCAGTTCTTC.

The rearrangement joins TRBV6-5 to TRBJ2-4; D perhaps matches TRBD1 (6 bases). This CDR3 has 15 residues. Germline V CDR1 and CDR2: MNHEY, SVGAGI. Between the trimmed V and J ends, which lost 2 bases and 2 bases, there was a span of 10 bases. The CDR3 here is CASSYTQGSKNIQYF. The CDR3 coding sequence is TGTGCCAGCAGTTACACGCAGGGGTCCAAAAACATTCAGTACTTC.

This chain links TRBV28 with TRBJ2-3, with unresolved D. Germline assignment: CDR1 MDHEN and CDR2 SYDVKM. V was shortened by 6 bases and J by 0 bases, with 7 bases between the two germline ends. CDR3 size: 13 residues. The CDR3 reads CASRGTSTDTQYF. Here the CDR3 DNA reads TGTGCCAGCAGGGGTACTAGCACAGATACGCAGTATTTT. Full variable domain (missing parts from reference TRBV28 and TRBJ2-3): DVKVTQSSRYLVKRTGEKVFLECVQDMDHENMFWYRQDPGLGLRLIYFSYDVKMKEKGDIPEGYSVSREKKERFSLILESASTNQTSMYLCASRGTSTDTQYFGPGTRLTVL.

V gene TRBV7-6 combines with J gene TRBJ2-5, with TRBD2 identical over 9 bases. Per germline, CDR1 SGHVS and CDR2 FNYEAQ. The CDR3 loop spans 17 amino acids. V gave up 1 base and J gave up 5 bases; unmatched junction bases: 11. CDR3 in amino acids: CASSLVGGGASGETQYF. In DNA form, the CDR3 reads TGTGCCAGCAGCTTAGTTGGCGGGGGGGCATCCGGCGAGACCCAGTACTTC.

The V and J genes are TRBV10-3 and TRBJ2-7; D remains unclear. Looked up from germline, CDR1 is ENHRY and CDR2 is SYGVKD. CDR3 length: 15 amino acids. V was trimmed by 3 bases and J by 0 bases, leaving 12 bases between them. The CDR3 protein is CAISDAGRSSYEQYF. The CDR3 nucleotides are TGTGCCATCAGTGATGCAGGCAGGAGCTCCTACGAGCAGTACTTC.

V gene TRBV28 combines with J gene TRBJ1-1, with TRBD1 matching 10 bases. Germline V gives CDR1 MDHEN, CDR2 SYDVKM. The CDR3 has 15 residues. V gave up 6 bases and J gave up 1 base; unmatched junction bases: 5. The CDR3 DNA follows: TGTGCCAGCAGCGTAGGACAGGGGGGGAACACTGAAGCTTTCTTT. This translates into CASSVGQGGNTEAFF.

This chain joins TRBV18 and TRBJ2-3; 8 bases fit TRBD2. The CDR3 spans 18 residues. Germline V gene sequence: CDR1 KGHSH, CDR2 LQKENI. Trimming cost V 3 bases and J 7 bases; bases outside gene matches: 18. The CDR3 region is CASSPYSSGAPSPNTQYF. The CDR3 DNA reads as TGTGCCAGCTCACCCTACAGTAGCGGGGCCCCCTCTCCAAATACGCAGTATTTT.

The chain carries TRBV27 and TRBJ1-1, with D uncertain. The germline V gene has CDR1 MNHEY and CDR2 SMNVEV (reference sequence). The V and J ends lost 0 bases and 5 bases respectively, with 10 bases between them. This CDR3 spans 14 amino acids. In DNA, the CDR3 is TGTGCCAGCAGTTTATCGTTCGGGAGGACTGAAGCTTTCTTT. Translated: CASSLSFGRTEAFF.

This chain uses TRBV11-1 with TRBJ2-7, with D possibly TRBD2 on 6 matching bases. The V and J ends lost 6 bases and 7 bases respectively, with 16 bases between them. Germline values: CDR1 SGHAT, CDR2 FQDESV (reference sequence). The CDR3 covers 13 residues. The CDR3 sequence: CASRAVGLREQYF. As DNA, the CDR3 is TGTGCCAGCAGGGCCGTAGGACTACGTGAGCAGTACTTC.

This chain links TRBV6-5 with TRBJ1-1; the match to TRBD1 covers 11 bases. The CDR3 totals 15 residues. Losses at the gene ends were 6 bases for V and 3 bases for J; bases not matched to a gene: 6. Germline V lookup: CDR1 MNHEY, CDR2 SVGAGI. CDR3 bases: TGTGCCAGCAGAGGACAGGGGGCGGGGGACACTGAAGCTTTCTTT. This gives the protein CASRGQGAGDTEAFF.

V and J are TRBV5-1 and TRBJ2-4, with a weak D call TRBD1 (6 bases). V lost 0 bases to trimming and J lost 8 bases, with 6 bases between them. CDR1 is SGHRS, CDR2 YFSETQ, per germline. CDR3 length: 12 residues. CDR3 residues: CASSLGQDIQYF. The CDR3 DNA reads TGCGCCAGCAGCTTGGGACAGGACATTCAGTACTTC.

The chain employs TRBV27 and TRBJ1-5; TRBD1 matches at 7 bases. There are 13 residues in the CDR3. Trimming at V came to 6 bases and at J to 7 bases, leaving 6 bases not matched to a gene. Germline V gene data show CDR1 as MNHEY and CDR2 as SMNVEV (reference sequence). Here the CDR3 DNA reads TGTGCCAGCAGCCACAGGGGCGACCAGCCCCAGCATTTT. Translated: CASSHRGDQPQHF.

The chain employs TRBV3-1 (or the pseudogene TRBV3-2) and TRBJ1-2; 10 nucleotides line up with TRBD1. V shed 6 bases, J shed 7 bases, and the junction held 11 bases outside the gene matches. The CDR3 runs 15 residues. Germline V gene lookup returns CDR1 LGHDT and CDR2 YNNKEL (reference sequence). The CDR3: CASSPRDRGLLGYTF. The CDR3 DNA sequence: TGTGCCAGCAGTCCCAGAGACAGGGGGCTTCTTGGCTACACCTTC.

This clone has a handful of counts. The chain carries TRBV1 and TRBJ2-7. TRBV1 has pseudogene status. The CDR3 has 14 residues. This CDR3 is CTSRWLQKLYEQYF. The CDR3 DNA sequence: TGCACCAGCAGATGGCTACAAAAGCTCTACGAGCAGTACTTC.

J is TRBJ2-2 and V is TRBV6-2 or TRBV6-3; the match to TRBD2 covers 14 bases. Looked up from germline, CDR1 is MNHEY and CDR2 is SVGEGT. This CDR3 has 19 amino acids. J was trimmed by 5 bases and V by 6 bases; bases with no gene match: 14. The CDR3 protein is CASSPNSGLAGVGTGELFF. CDR3 DNA: TGTGCCAGCAGCCCTAATTCGGGACTAGCGGGAGTAGGTACCGGGGAGCTGTTTTTT.

The rearrangement links TRBV2 to TRBJ2-3; 10 nucleotides align to TRBD2. The CDR3 runs to 17 residues. The V gene's germline CDR1 is SNHLY and CDR2 FYNNEI. V lost 6 bases, J lost 5 bases, and 14 bases stayed unmatched. The CDR3 loop is CASRGSLAGEGKDTQYF. Here the CDR3 DNA reads TGTGCCAGCAGGGGTTCTCTAGCGGGAGAAGGTAAAGATACGCAGTATTTT.

The chain is built from TRBV5-1 and TRBJ2-2; D unresolved. Germline CDR1 SGHRS, CDR2 YFSETQ. Deletions cut 0 bases from V and 3 bases from J, with 12 bases between. This CDR3 spans 16 amino acids. The CDR3 nucleotides read TGCGCCAGCAGCTTGGTGGGGAAAACGGACACCGGGGAGCTGTTTTTT. This gives the protein CASSLVGKTDTGELFF.

The V and J genes are TRBV18 and TRBJ1-2, with 7 bases identical to TRBD1. CDR3 size: 17 residues. Germline CDR1 KGHSH, CDR2 LQKENI. V lost 5 bases and J lost 2; bases outside the gene matches: 14. Here the CDR3 DNA reads TGTGCCAGCTCAACGTATCAACGGGACAGTATAAACTATGGCTACACCTTC. This translates into CASSTYQRDSINYGYTF.

The V gene is TRBV10-3, the J gene TRBJ1-5; TRBD1 agrees at 8 bases. In germline, CDR1 is ENHRY, CDR2 SYGVKD. J gave up 7 bases and V 11 bases, and 13 bases lay outside the gene matches. This CDR3 spans 14 amino acids. The CDR3 spells CASRGQGGTQPQHF. The CDR3 DNA sequence: TGTGCCTCCAGGGGGCAGGGAGGTACGCAGCCCCAGCATTTT.

This clone was observed a single time. The chain is built from TRBV18 and TRBJ2-5; D is unclear. The V end was cut by 3 bases, the J end by 0 bases, with 2 bases between. The length of the CDR3 is 12 residues. CDR1 KGHSH and CDR2 LQKENI come from the germline V gene. CDR3 amino acids: CASSPYQETQYF. The CDR3 DNA is TGTGCCAGCTCACCGTACCAAGAGACCCAGTACTTC.

The rearrangement joins TRBV3-1 (or the pseudogene TRBV3-2) to TRBJ1-4; D is undetermined. CDR1 LGHDT and CDR2 YNNKEL come from the germline V gene (reference sequence). The CDR3 is 14 amino acids. V lost 1 base and J lost 3, with 6 bases in between. The CDR3, as DNA: TGTGCCAGCAGCCAAGTCCGGGCTAATGAAAAACTGTTTTTT. Translating it yields CASSQVRANEKLFF.